A single sample is the source of the 17 T cell receptor beta chains below, sequenced in a study of shared clonotypes between healthy human individuals (dated by TCRdb to the early 2020s). The library was generated by the immunoSEQ multiplex PCR assay. TCRdb took this table from immuneACCESS and kept in-frame rearrangements with V and J called. Such tables lack part of the clones; where checked against another copy, unresolved V genes explain under half of the gap, and the rest is unexplained. This sample is represented by hundreds of thousands of clones; around two thirds of them were singletons. The top ten clonotypes cover 1.5% to 2% of the sample. The sequenced sample consisted of memory CD4+ T cells sorted from blood. Explained via the paper, the cell subset or site label denotes: CD45RA-negative fraction. The receptors come from a woman younger than 45 in good health.

This chain joins TRBV28 and TRBJ1-1; the D is unclear. Per the germline V gene, CDR1 is MDHEN and CDR2 is SYDVKM. Trimming removed 5 bases from V and 1 base from J, with 14 bases in between. This CDR3 region has 15 residues. The CDR3 loop is CASSPQPRRNTEAFF. In DNA form, the CDR3 reads TGTGCCAGCAGTCCCCAGCCCCGGCGGAACACTGAAGCTTTCTTT. Together with reference TRBV28 and TRBJ1-1, the CDR3 gives the full variable domain: DVKVTQSSRYLVKRTGEKVFLECVQDMDHENMFWYRQDPGLGLRLIYFSYDVKMKEKGDIPEGYSVSREKKERFSLILESASTNQTSMYLCASSPQPRRNTEAFFGQGTRLTVV.

The gene calls are TRBV28 and TRBJ2-7, with TRBD2 as a possible D gene (5 bases). The CDR3 is made up of 13 amino acids. From germline, CDR1 is MDHEN and CDR2 SYDVKM. V lost 4 bases to trimming and J lost 2 bases, with 9 bases between them. The CDR3 is CASSYLAPYEQYF. The CDR3 DNA reads TGTGCCAGCAGTTATTTAGCGCCCTACGAGCAGTACTTC.

Worth noting for this clone: Other DNA sequences in the same sample also yield this CDR3. The rearrangement joins TRBV6-5 to TRBJ1-5; D unclear. Germline V gene lookup returns CDR1 MNHEY and CDR2 SVGAGI. V was cut by 2 bases and J by 0 bases, with 8 bases left in between. The CDR3 runs 15 residues. CDR3 protein: CASSYSPGSNQPQHF. Here the CDR3 DNA reads TGTGCCAGCAGTTACAGCCCGGGTAGCAATCAGCCCCAGCATTTT.

This clone appeared a single time. The chain links TRBV7-3 to TRBJ2-3; 8 bases match TRBD2. From germline, CDR1 is SGHTA and CDR2 FQGTGA. V dropped 3 bases and J dropped 2; count of bases not matched to a gene: 4. The CDR3 contains 15 residues. CDR3 in amino acids: CASSLTSAHTDTQYF. The CDR3 DNA sequence: TGTGCCAGCAGCTTGACTAGCGCCCACACAGATACGCAGTATTTT.

The chain joins TRBV28 to TRBJ1-2; 8 bases agree with TRBD1. Germline V CDR1 and CDR2: MDHEN, SYDVKM. The CDR3 is 18 amino acids. V lost 5 bases, J lost 0 bases, and 14 bases stayed unmatched. CDR3 DNA sequence: TGTGCCAGCAGTACCAACCAGGGGGCAAAAACTTCTAACTATGGCTACACCTTC. Amino acid sequence: CASSTNQGAKTSNYGYTF.

The rearrangement uses TRBV7-8 and TRBJ1-6, with 8 bases that match TRBD1. The V gene end was trimmed by 6 bases and the J gene end by 9 bases; junction bases not matched to a gene: 10. Germline CDR1 is SGHVS and CDR2 is FQNEAQ. CDR3 length equals 15 residues. CDR3 sequence: CASSTDRAGTSPLHF. The CDR3 region has the DNA TGTGCCAGCAGTACGGACAGGGCGGGAACTTCACCCCTCCACTTT.

The gene calls are TRBV7-9 and TRBJ2-7; D is undetermined. Deletions cut 5 bases from V and 0 bases from J, with 14 bases between. The CDR3 sequence is 15 residues long. CDR1 SEHNR and CDR2 FQNEAQ come from the germline V gene (reference sequence). The CDR3 DNA sequence: TGTGCCAGCAGCCACGGAACGTTGGTCTCCTACGAGCAGTACTTC. This gives the protein CASSHGTLVSYEQYF.

The V call is TRBV11-2, the J call TRBJ2-5, with TRBD2 matching over 11 bases. V was clipped by 0 bases and J by 2 bases; unmatched bases: 2. The CDR3 is 16 amino acids. From germline, CDR1 is SGHAT and CDR2 FQNNGV. The CDR3 reads CASSLDIAGGQETQYF. Here the CDR3 DNA reads TGTGCCAGCAGCTTAGACATAGCGGGGGGGCAAGAGACCCAGTACTTC.

Only a few counts were recorded for this clone. The gene calls are TRBV20-1 and TRBJ1-1; no definite D call. The CDR3 is 11 residues long. V was cut by 5 bases and J by 7 bases, with 11 bases left in between. Germline V gives CDR1 DFQATT, CDR2 SNEGSKA (reference sequence). CDR3 sequence: CSALTEVEAFF. CDR3 coding DNA: TGCAGTGCTCTTACCGAGGTTGAAGCTTTCTTT.

J is TRBJ1-1 and V is TRBV27, with 9 bases fitting TRBD1. V shed 6 bases and J 5 bases; nucleotides not matched to a gene: 10. CDR3 length: 15 amino acids. Per germline, CDR1 MNHEY and CDR2 SMNVEV (reference sequence). The CDR3 protein is CASRALGTGLTEAFF. The CDR3 nucleotides are TGTGCCAGCAGAGCTCTAGGGACAGGGTTGACTGAAGCTTTCTTT.

The chain links TRBV5-1 to TRBJ2-7; 10 bases fit TRBD1. Germline assignment: CDR1 SGHRS and CDR2 YFSETQ. The V segment lost 4 bases and the J segment 6 bases; nucleotides outside the gene matches: 10. There are 15 residues in the CDR3. The CDR3 coding sequence is TGCGCCAGCAGCGGCACCGGGACAGGGGTTTTCGAGCAGTACTTC. Translated: CASSGTGTGVFEQYF.

This clone was observed at least ten times. This chain uses TRBV6-6 with TRBJ2-7, with 9 bases aligning to TRBD2. CDR1 and CDR2 from the germline V gene are MNHNY and SVGAGI (reference sequence). The junction had 7 bases not matched to a gene; V was cut back by 6 bases and J by 4 bases. The CDR3 is 14 amino acids. The CDR3 region is CASSPPSGGYEQYF. Written as DNA, the CDR3 is TGTGCCAGCAGCCCTCCCAGCGGGGGGTACGAGCAGTACTTC.

The V gene is TRBV28, the J gene TRBJ2-7; TRBD1 matches 10 bases. In germline, CDR1 is MDHEN, CDR2 SYDVKM. Unmatched junction bases numbered 7, after V lost 3 bases and J lost 2 bases. The CDR3 has 16 residues. The CDR3 nucleotides read TGTGCCAGCAGTTTTAGACTCGGGACAGGGGCCTACGAGCAGTACTTC. It encodes CASSFRLGTGAYEQYF.

This chain joins TRBV6-6 and TRBJ2-7; no definite D call. The CDR3 has 12 residues. CDR1 MNHNY and CDR2 SVGAGI come from the germline V gene (reference sequence). Trimming left V 2 bases short and J 6 bases short, with 8 bases between. This chain's CDR3 is CASSYPRGEQYF. The CDR3 bases are TGTGCCAGCAGTTACCCCCGCGGCGAGCAGTACTTC.

In this sample, this clone turned up a few times. The J gene is TRBJ2-7, the V gene TRBV28; D not certain. CDR3 size: 12 residues. CDR1 is MDHEN, CDR2 SYDVKM, per germline. The germline V and J ends were trimmed by 6 bases and 7 bases, with 13 bases remaining between them. This chain's CDR3 is CASSRPRWEQYF. The CDR3 DNA sequence: TGTGCCAGCAGCCGCCCGCGGTGGGAGCAGTACTTC.

The rearrangement joins TRBV18 to TRBJ1-2; no clear D. V was clipped by 1 base and J by 6 bases, with 9 bases between them. The germline CDR1 and CDR2 sequences are KGHSH and LQKENI. This CDR3 region has 13 residues. The CDR3 sequence is CASSPQTRDGYTF. The DNA of the CDR3 is TGTGCCAGCTCACCACAAACGAGAGATGGCTACACCTTC. The entire variable domain, with the rest obtained from reference TRBV18 and TRBJ1-2, is as follows: NAGVMQNPRHLVRRRGQEARLRCSPMKGHSHVYWYRQLPEEGLKFMVYLQKENIIDESGMPKERFSAEFPKEGPSILRIQQVVRGDSAAYFCASSPQTRDGYTFGSGTRLTVV.

V usage is TRBV19 and J usage is TRBJ1-5; D ambiguous. Germline V lookup: CDR1 LNHDA, CDR2 SQIVND (reference sequence). Trimming took 5 bases from V and 0 from J, leaving 14 bases between them. The CDR3 loop spans 16 amino acids. The CDR3, as DNA: TGTGCCAGTAGTTTTCGACACGTAAATAGCAATCAGCCCCAGCATTTT. This gives the protein CASSFRHVNSNQPQHF.